The sequence of this T cell receptor (beta chain) was determined in a study of T cells in women clearing cervical HPV infection. HPV was found by MY09/MY11 PCR and dot-blot genotyping. Study conclusions and caveats: Cases carried less TRBV6-7 than controls: about 0.1% versus 0.15%.

TCRdb's table, derived via immunoSEQ multiplex PCR, lists solely in-frame clones and lacks some. The sample includes fewer than 30,000 clones. The CDR3 covers 14 residues. V lost 5 bases to trimming and J lost 5 bases; unmatched junction nucleotides: 6. The V gene's germline CDR1 is ENHRY and CDR2 SYGVKD. A remark on this clone: Its specificity is not known. The read terminates 3 residues before the CDR3 end, so the remaining end is supplied by the germline J gene.

Material for sequencing was blood buffy coat. The gene calls are TRBV10-3 and TRBJ1-5; 7 bases are shared with TRBD1. The origin of this receptor is a woman aged 18 to 75 with a cervical HPV16 infection that either progressed to CIN3+ or cleared (not recorded which). The part of the CDR3 DNA that was read is TGTGCCATCAGTCAAACAGGGGTAGATCAGCCC. It is translated as CAISQTGVDQP. The CDR3 reads in full as CAISQTGVDQPQHF.